This T cell receptor beta chain is drawn from a study of blood T cell repertoires in COVID-19. Overall study context: The United States, Italy and Spain supplied acute and convalescent COVID-19 samples. Nucleic acid was either cDNA or gDNA, and it came from T cells, B-cell-depleted T cells, or PBMCs.

Original analysis: Amplified reference gene primers provided the basis for estimating nucleated cell counts. Sequenced by immunoSEQ multiplex PCR; TCRdb stores in-frame clones only, minus some. Clone size and the V and J calls come from that table; the DNA yielded D and trimming. The data contain 200,000 to 300,000 clones, around 89% of them seen just once; the ten biggest clones take up 8% to 10%. Two negative PCRs, clearance, or symptom resolution were required of recovered Cohort 3 donors. The receptor was derived from a man aged 35 to 55 who had recovered from COVID-19. Sequencing was performed on PBMCs or T cells enriched from blood (not recorded which).

The CDR3 sequence: CASSYSNTAGELFF. The CDR3 nucleotides read TGTGCCAGCAGTTACTCGAATACTGCCGGGGAGCTGTTTTTT. This sequence joins TRBV6-5 and TRBJ2-2; no firm D call. V was cut by 0 bases and J by 6 bases, with 8 bases left in between. The length of the CDR3 is 14 residues. Germline V lookup: CDR1 MNHEY, CDR2 SVGAGI.